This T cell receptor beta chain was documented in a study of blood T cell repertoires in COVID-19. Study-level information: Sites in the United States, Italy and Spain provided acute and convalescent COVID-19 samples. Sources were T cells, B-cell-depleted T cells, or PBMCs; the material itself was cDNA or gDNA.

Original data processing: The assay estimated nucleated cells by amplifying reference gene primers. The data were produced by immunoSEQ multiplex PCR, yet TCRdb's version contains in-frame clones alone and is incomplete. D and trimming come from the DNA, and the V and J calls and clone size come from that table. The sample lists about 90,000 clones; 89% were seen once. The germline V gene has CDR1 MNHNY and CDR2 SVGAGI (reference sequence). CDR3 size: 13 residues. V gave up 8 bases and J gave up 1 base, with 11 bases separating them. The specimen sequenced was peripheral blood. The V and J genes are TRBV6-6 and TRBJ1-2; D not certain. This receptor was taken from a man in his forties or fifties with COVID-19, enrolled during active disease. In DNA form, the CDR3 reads TGTGCCAGCCTCGCAGGCCTTAACTATGGCTACACCTTC. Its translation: CASLAGLNYGYTF.